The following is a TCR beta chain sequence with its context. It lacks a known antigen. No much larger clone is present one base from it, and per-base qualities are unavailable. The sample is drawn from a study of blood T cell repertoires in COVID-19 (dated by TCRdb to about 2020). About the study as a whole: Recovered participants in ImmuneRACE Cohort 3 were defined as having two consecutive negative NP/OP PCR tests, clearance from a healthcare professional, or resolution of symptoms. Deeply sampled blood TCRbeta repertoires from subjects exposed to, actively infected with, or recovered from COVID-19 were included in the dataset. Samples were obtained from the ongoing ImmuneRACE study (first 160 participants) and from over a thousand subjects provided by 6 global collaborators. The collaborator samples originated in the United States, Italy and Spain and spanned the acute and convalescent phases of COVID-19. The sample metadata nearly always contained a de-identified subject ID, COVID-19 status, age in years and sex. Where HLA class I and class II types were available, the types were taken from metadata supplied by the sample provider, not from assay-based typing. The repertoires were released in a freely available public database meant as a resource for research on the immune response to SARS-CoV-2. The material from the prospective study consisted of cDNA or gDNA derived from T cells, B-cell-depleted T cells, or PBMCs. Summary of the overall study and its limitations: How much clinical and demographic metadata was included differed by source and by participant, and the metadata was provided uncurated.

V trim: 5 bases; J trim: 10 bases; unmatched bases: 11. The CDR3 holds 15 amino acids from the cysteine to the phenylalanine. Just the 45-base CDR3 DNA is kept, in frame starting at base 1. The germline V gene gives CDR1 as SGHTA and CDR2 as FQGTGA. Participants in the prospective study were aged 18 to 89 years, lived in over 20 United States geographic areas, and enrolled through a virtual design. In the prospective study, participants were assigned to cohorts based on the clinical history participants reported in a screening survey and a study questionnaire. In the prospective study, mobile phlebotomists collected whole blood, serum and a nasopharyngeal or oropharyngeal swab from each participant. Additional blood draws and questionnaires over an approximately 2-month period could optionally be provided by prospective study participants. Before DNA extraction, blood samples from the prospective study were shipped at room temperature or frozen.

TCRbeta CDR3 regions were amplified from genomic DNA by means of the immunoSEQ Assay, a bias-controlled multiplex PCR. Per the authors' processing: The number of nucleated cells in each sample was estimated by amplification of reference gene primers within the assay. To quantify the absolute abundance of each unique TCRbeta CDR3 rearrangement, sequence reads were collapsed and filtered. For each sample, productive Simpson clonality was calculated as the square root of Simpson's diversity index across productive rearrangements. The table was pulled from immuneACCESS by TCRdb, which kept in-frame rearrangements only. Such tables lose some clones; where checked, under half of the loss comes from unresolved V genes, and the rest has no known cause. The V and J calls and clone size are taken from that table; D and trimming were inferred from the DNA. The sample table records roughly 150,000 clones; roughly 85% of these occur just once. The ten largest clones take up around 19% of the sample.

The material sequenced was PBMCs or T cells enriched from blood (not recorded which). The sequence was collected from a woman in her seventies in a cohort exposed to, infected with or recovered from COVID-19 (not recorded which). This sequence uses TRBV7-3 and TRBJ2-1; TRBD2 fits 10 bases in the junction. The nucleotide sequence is TGTGCCAGCAGCCCTCAAGCGGGAGGGCCATGGGAGCAGTTCTTC. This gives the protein CASSPQAGGPWEQFF.